A selection of T cell receptor beta chains follows, all from one sample in a study of CD4 T cells in relation to SARS-CoV-2 and coronaviruses. These TCRs are of unknown antigen specificity. Some clones are missing from TCRdb's copy, which holds only in-frame ones; the method was immunoSEQ multiplex PCR. This sample has about 36,000 clones, with around 77% found just once. Material: memory CD4+ T cells from PBMCs, cultured in vitro. Receptors were obtained from an adult with COVID-19. CDR3s include the opening cysteine and the closing phenylalanine or tryptophan. A D gene is named only where the DNA matches it firmly. Clone size is not always given. Where it is, it says once, few, many or a class for expanded clones.

j_call | clone_size | d_call | v_call | cdr3_nt | cdr3_aa
TRBJ2-5 | . | . | TRBV5-1 | TGCGCCAGCAGCTTGGCCCGGATCCAAGAGACCCAGTACTTC | CASSLARIQETQYF
TRBJ2-1 | . | . | TRBV19 | TGTGCCAGTAGTATAAGAAGCAACTCCTACAATGAGCAGTTCTTC | CASSIRSNSYNEQFF
TRBJ2-3 | . | TRBD2 | TRBV7-2 | TGTGCCAGCAGTTTAAGGGGGACTAGGCGTGGCACAGATACGCAGTATTTT | CASSLRGTRRGTDTQYF
TRBJ1-1 | few | TRBD1 | TRBV6-5 | TGTGCCGTAGGCCGGGCGGGGACAGGGGGCACTGAAGCTTTCTTT | CAVGRAGTGGTEAFF
TRBJ2-3 | . | . | TRBV28 | TGTGCCAGCAGTTTACAGCAAATGCGCACGGGTACGCAGTATTTT | CASSLQQMRTGTQYF
TRBJ2-4 | . | TRBD2 | TRBV28 | TGTGCCAGCAGTCGTGGACTAGCGGTCATACTAGCCAAAAACATTCAGTACTTC | CASSRGLAVILAKNIQYF
TRBJ1-2 | . | TRBD1 | TRBV6-6 | TGTGCCAGCAGGAACGCCGGGACAGGGGTCTATGGCTACACCTTC | CASRNAGTGVYGYTF
TRBJ2-7 | . | . | TRBV12-3/TRBV12-4 | TGTGCCAGCAGTTTGATGGATACCTACGAGCAGTACTTC | CASSLMDTYEQYF
TRBJ1-1 | . | . | TRBV5-6 | TGTGCCAGCAGCTTCCGACGGAAACAGGTTGCGAACACTGAAGCTTTCTTT | CASSFRRKQVANTEAFF
TRBJ1-5 | once | . | TRBV19 | TGTGCCAGTACCCCCTCTGGGCAGGGTAATCAGCCCCAGCATTTT | CASTPSGQGNQPQHF
TRBJ1-1 | . | TRBD1 | TRBV19 | TGTGCCAGTAGCTATCGCGGACAGGGGGTAAACACTGAAGCTTTCTTT | CASSYRGQGVNTEAFF
TRBJ2-7 | . | . | TRBV2 | TGTGCCAGCAGCCCCAGGCTGCTCCAAACCTACGAGCAGTACTTC | CASSPRLLQTYEQYF
TRBJ2-1 | . | . | TRBV19 | TGTGCCAGTAGTATAGGACTCCCCAGCAATGAGCAGTTCTTC | CASSIGLPSNEQFF
TRBJ1-4 | few | . | TRBV7-9 | TGTGCCAGCAGCTTAGGAGCGACTATTAATGAAAAACTGTTTTTT | CASSLGATINEKLFF
TRBJ1-1 | few | . | TRBV6-5 | TGTGCCAGCAGACTTACCCAGAACACTGAAGCTTTCTTT | CASRLTQNTEAFF
TRBJ2-6 | . | . | TRBV7-2 | TGTGCCAGCAGCATCCTGACCTCTGGGGCCAACGTCCTGACTTTC | CASSILTSGANVLTF
TRBJ2-3 | . | TRBD2 | TRBV18 | TGTGCCAGCTCAGATAGCGGGCGCACAGATACGCAGTATTTT | CASSDSGRTDTQYF
TRBJ2-6 | once | TRBD1 | TRBV27 | TGTGCCAGCAGTTTCGAGGGGGCGGCTGGGGCCAACGTCCTGACTTTC | CASSFEGAAGANVLTF